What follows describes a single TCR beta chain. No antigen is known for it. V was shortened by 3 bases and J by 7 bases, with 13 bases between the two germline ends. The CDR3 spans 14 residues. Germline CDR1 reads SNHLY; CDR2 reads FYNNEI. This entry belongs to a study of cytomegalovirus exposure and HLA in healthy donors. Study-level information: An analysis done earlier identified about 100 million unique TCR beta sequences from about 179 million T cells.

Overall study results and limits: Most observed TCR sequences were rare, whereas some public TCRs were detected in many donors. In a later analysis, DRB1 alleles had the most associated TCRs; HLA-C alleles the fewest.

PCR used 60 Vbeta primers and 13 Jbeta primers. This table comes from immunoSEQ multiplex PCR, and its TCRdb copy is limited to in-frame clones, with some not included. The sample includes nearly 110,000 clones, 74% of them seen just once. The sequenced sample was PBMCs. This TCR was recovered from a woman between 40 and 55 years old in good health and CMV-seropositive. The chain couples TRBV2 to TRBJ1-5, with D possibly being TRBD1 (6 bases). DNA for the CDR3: TGTGCCAGCAGTGATAAGGCAGGGGAACAGCCCCAGCATTTT. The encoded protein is CASSDKAGEQPQHF.